Below, 5 T cell receptor beta chains from the same sample are listed, as sequenced in a study of radiotherapy plus CTLA-4 blockade in lung cancer. The data were produced by immunoSEQ multiplex PCR, yet TCRdb's version contains in-frame clones alone and is incomplete. The sample lists nearly 110,000 clones; approximately 87% were seen once. Specimen: peripheral blood, collected from a patient treated with radiotherapy plus ipilimumab. Receptors were obtained from a human donor with non-small cell lung cancer that progressed on radiotherapy plus ipilimumab. Some clones in this sample may be carry-over from other donors' samples.

The chain carries TRBV13 and TRBJ1-1; D is undetermined. Trimming removed 6 bases at V and 3 bases at J, with 14 bases between. The CDR3 loop spans 14 amino acids. Germline CDR1 is PRHDT and CDR2 is FYEKMQ (reference sequence). This CDR3 reads CASSFYMGDTEAFF. The CDR3 DNA reads as TGTGCCAGCAGTTTTTATATGGGCGACACTGAAGCTTTCTTT.

A remark on this clone: The sample holds other DNA sequences that translate to the same CDR3. J is TRBJ1-1 and V is TRBV7-9, with no clear D. The germline V gene encodes CDR1 SEHNR and CDR2 FQNEAQ (reference sequence). The ends were cut back, 7 bases at V and 10 bases at J, with 13 bases in the middle. The CDR3 is made up of 11 amino acids. Written as DNA, the CDR3 is TGTGCCAGCACCTCGGGGATGGCAGCTTTCTTT. Protein product: CASTSGMAAFF.

A note on this clone: An end of the junction does not agree with germline; a read error may underlie this. The rearrangement joins TRBV6-5 to TRBJ1-1; the D gene is possibly TRBD1 (5 bases). Germline CDR1 and CDR2: MNHEY and SVGAGI. This CDR3 contains 15 residues. Here the CDR3 DNA reads TGTGCCAGCAGTTACTCCTACCACTGGGGGGACTTTATGCTCTGG. Residues: CASSYSYHWGDFMLW.

The chain uses TRBV29-1 and TRBJ2-3, with TRBD2 matching 9 bases. Germline loops: CDR1 SQVTM, CDR2 ANQGSEA. This CDR3 contains 17 residues. Unmatched junction bases numbered 10, after V lost 0 bases and J lost 3 bases. CDR3 region: CSVEERWRGGRTDTQYF. The CDR3 DNA reads as TGCAGCGTTGAAGAGCGGTGGCGGGGGGGAAGGACAGATACGCAGTATTTT.

The chain employs TRBV7-2 and TRBJ2-7; D gene uncertain. V gave up 4 bases and J gave up 2 bases, with 15 bases separating them. Germline CDR1 is SGHTA and CDR2 is FQGNSA. The CDR3 is 15 amino acids. Here the CDR3 reads CASSSKGEGPYEQYF. The CDR3 nucleotides are TGTGCCAGCAGCTCTAAAGGCGAAGGACCCTACGAGCAGTACTTC.